Here is one T cell receptor (beta chain) with its context. Here immunoSEQ multiplex PCR was the method, and the copy in TCRdb shows in-frame clones only, minus some. The data hold fewer than 80,000 clones, with around three fifths observed a single time. This entry belongs to a study of cytotoxic CD8 clonotypes in ibrutinib-treated CLL. With V trimmed by 4 bases and J by 6 bases, 5 bases remained unmatched. The CDR3 is made up of 14 amino acids. Germline loops: CDR1 GTSNPN, CDR2 SVGIG (reference sequence). The chain employs TRBV30 and TRBJ1-4; 10 nucleotides agree with TRBD1. The receptor's source is a human donor with chronic lymphocytic leukemia. Sequencing was performed on PBMCs, taken after 12 months of ibrutinib treatment. CDR3 coding DNA: TGTGCCTGGAATAAGGGACAGGGGCATGAAAAACTGTTTTTT. Its translation: CAWNKGQGHEKLFF. Using reference TRBV30 and TRBJ1-4 for the parts outside the CDR3, the full variable domain is SQTIHQWPATLVQPVGSPLSLECTVEGTSNPNLYWYRQAAGRGLQLLFYSVGIGQISSEVPQNLSASRPQDRQFILSSKKLLLSDSGFYLCAWNKGQGHEKLFFGSGTQLSVL.